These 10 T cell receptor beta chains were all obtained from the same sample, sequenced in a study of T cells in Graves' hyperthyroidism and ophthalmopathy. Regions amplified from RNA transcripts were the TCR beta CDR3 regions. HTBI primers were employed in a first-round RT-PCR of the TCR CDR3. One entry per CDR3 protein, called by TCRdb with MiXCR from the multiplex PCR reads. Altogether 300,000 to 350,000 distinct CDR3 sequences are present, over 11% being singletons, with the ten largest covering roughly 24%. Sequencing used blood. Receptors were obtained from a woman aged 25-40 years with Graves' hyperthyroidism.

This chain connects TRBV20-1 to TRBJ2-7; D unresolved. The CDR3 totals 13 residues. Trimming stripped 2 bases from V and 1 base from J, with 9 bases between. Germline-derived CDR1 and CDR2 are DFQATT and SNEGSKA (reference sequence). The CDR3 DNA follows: TGCAGTGCTAGAACTGAGCTATCCTACGAGCAGTACTTC. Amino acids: CSARTELSYEQYF.

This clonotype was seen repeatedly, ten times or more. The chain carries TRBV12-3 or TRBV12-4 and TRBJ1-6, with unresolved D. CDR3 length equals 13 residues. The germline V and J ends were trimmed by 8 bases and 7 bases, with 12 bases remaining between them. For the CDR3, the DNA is TGTGCCAGCCGAAGACGGGAGAATTCACCCCTCCACTTT. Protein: CASRRRENSPLHF.

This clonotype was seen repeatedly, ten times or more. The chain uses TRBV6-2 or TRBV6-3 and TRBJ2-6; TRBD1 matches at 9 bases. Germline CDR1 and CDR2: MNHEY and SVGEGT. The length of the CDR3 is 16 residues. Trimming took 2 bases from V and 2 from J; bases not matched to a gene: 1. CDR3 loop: CASSYGTGTGANVLTF. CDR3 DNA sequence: TGTGCCAGCAGTTACGGGACAGGGACTGGGGCCAACGTCCTGACTTTC.

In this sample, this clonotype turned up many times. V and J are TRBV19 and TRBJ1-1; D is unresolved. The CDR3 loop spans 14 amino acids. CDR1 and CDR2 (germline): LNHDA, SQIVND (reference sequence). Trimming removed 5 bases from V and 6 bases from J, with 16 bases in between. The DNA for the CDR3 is TGTGCCAGTAGTCAACGGACTAGTACAGCTGAAGCTTTCTTT. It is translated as CASSQRTSTAEAFF.

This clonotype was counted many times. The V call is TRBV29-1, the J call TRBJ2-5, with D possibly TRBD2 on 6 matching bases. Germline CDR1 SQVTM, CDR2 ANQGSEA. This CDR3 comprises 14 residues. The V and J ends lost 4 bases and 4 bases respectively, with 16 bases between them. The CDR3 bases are TGCAGCGTTGGCGGGGAAAGACGAAGAGAGACCCAGTACTTC. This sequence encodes CSVGGERRRETQYF.

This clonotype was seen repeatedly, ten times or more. CDR3 region: CSAPLRAGGLQGTQYF. CDR3 bases: TGCAGTGCCCCACTCAGAGCGGGAGGTTTACAGGGGACCCAGTACTTC. This chain joins TRBV20-1 and TRBJ2-5, with 9 bases identical to TRBD2. The V gene's germline CDR1 is DFQATT and CDR2 SNEGSKA (reference sequence). The V segment lost 6 bases and the J segment 7 bases; nucleotides outside the gene matches: 18. The CDR3 spans 16 residues.

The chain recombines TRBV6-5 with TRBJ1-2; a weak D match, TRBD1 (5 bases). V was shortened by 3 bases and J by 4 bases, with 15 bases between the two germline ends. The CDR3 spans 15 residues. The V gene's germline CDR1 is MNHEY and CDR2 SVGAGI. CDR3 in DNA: TGTGCCAGCAGTTATCTCGGTGGGGGTGGCTATGGCTACACCTTC. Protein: CASSYLGGGGYGYTF.

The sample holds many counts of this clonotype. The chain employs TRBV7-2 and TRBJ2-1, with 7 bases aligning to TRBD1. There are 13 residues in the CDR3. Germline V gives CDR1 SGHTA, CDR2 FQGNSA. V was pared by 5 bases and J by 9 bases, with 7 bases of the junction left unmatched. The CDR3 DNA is TGTGCCAGCAGCCTCACCAGGGGGTCTGAGCAGTTCTTC. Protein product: CASSLTRGSEQFF.

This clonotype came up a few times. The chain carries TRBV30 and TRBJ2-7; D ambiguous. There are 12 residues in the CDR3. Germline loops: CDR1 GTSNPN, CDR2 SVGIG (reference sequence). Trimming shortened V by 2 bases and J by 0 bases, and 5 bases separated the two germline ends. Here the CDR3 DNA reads TGTGCCTGGAGTCCGAGCTCCTACGAGCAGTACTTC. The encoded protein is CAWSPSSYEQYF.

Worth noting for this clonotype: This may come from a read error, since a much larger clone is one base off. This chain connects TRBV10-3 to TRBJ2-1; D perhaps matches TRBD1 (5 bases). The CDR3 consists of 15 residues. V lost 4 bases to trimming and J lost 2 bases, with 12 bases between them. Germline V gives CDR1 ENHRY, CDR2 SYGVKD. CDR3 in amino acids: CAISGDSSPYNEQFF. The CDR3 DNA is TGTGCCATCAGTGGAGACAGTAGCCCCTACAATGAGCAGTTCTTC.